What follows is one T cell receptor beta chain and its context. Its target is unknown. Following RNA extraction, reverse transcription yielded cDNA that acted as the sequencing template. Some clones are missing from TCRdb's copy, which holds only in-frame ones; the method was immunoSEQ multiplex PCR. The data show 140,000 to 150,000 clones, with about 90% seen just once and over 13% held by the top ten. The germline gives CDR1 LNHDA, CDR2 SQIVND (reference sequence). The length of the CDR3 is 14 residues. Germline trimming cut 6 bases from V and 8 bases from J; bases unmatched to any gene: 8. This entry is derived from a study of CD8+ T cells in alopecia areata. Overall study: After 6 to 18 months of tofacitinib, follow-up continued 6 months off drug. Study-level results: Lesional tissue from the scalp (especially in alopecia totalis/universalis) showed higher clonality than normal scalp.

This receptor was taken from a human donor with alopecia areata. The material sequenced was CD8+ T cells sorted from blood, taken at week 0. The chain combines TRBV19 with TRBJ1-1; 11 nucleotides line up with TRBD1. For the CDR3, the DNA is TGTGCCAGTAGATCCGGGACAGGGGGTTCCGAAGCTTTCTTT. Translated, it gives CASRSGTGGSEAFF.